Listed below are T cell receptor beta chains from one sample, sequenced in a study of immune evolution from preneoplasia to lung adenocarcinoma. Generated by immunoSEQ multiplex PCR, the TCRdb table keeps only in-frame clones and is missing some. Counted here are 2,000 to 2,500 clones, approximately 84% occurring once; the ten biggest clones make up 10%. Sequenced sample: FFPE lung adenocarcinoma in situ tissue. The receptors originated from a person aged 70 to 85 with lung adenocarcinoma. The CDR3 runs from the conserved cysteine through the conserved F or W. The D gene is left open where the match is weak. Some rows have no size entry. The others give once, few or many, or a class for an expanded clone.

>.|TRBJ1-3|TRBV11-3|.
TGTGCCAGCAGCTCATTACAGGACTCTGGAAACACCATATATTTT
CASSSLQDSGNTIYF
>TRBD2|TRBJ2-1|TRBV28|.
TGTGCCAGCAGTTTCACTAGCGGGGATAACAATGAGCAGTTCTTC
CASSFTSGDNNEQFF
>.|TRBJ1-5|TRBV5-8|.
TGTGCCAGCAGCACCCGGGCCAAGAATCAGCCCCAGCATTTT
CASSTRAKNQPQHF
>.|TRBJ1-1|TRBV2|.
TGTGCCAGAAAGGGAAGGGGGTGGGGAACTGAAGCTTTCTTT
CARKGRGWGTEAFF
>TRBD1|TRBJ2-7|TRBV7-9|few
TGTGCCAGCAGCGCGCCGGGACAGGGTTACGAGCAGTACTTC
CASSAPGQGYEQYF
>TRBD1|TRBJ1-5|TRBV6-1|.
TGTGCCAGCAGCGGGACAGGGTCCAATCAGCCCCAGCATTTT
CASSGTGSNQPQHF
>.|TRBJ2-3|TRBV6-5|.
TGTGCCAGCAGTCACCCCGGGCCCGGGCAGTATTTT
CASSHPGPGQYF
>TRBD2|TRBJ2-7|TRBV28|.
TGTGCCAGCAGTAACTGGACTAGCGGGAGTCCAACCTACGAGCAGTACTTC
CASSNWTSGSPTYEQYF
>TRBD1|TRBJ2-1|TRBV11-2|.
TGTGCCAGCAGCTTGGACAGGGCCCATGAGCAGTTCTTC
CASSLDRAHEQFF
>TRBD1|TRBJ2-7|TRBV29-1|few
TGCAGCGTTACCCCGGGACAGGGGGCGTTGGCTGGGGCTGGCGAGCAGTACTTC
CSVTPGQGALAGAGEQYF
>TRBD1|TRBJ2-1|TRBV4-2|.
TGTGCCAGCAGCCAATTCGACAGGGGCTACGGGAATGAGCAGTTCTTC
CASSQFDRGYGNEQFF
>.|TRBJ2-7|TRBV5-6|once
TGTGCCAGCAGCAAACAAGGGGGACCAGCCTACGAGCAGTACTTC
CASSKQGGPAYEQYF
>.|TRBJ2-2|TRBV27|.
TGTGCCAGCAGTTTAGTCTTCACCGGGGAGCTGTTTTTT
CASSLVFTGELFF
>.|TRBJ1-1|TRBV18|once
TGTGCCAGCTCAATGCAGGGGAACACTGAAGCTTTCTTT
CASSMQGNTEAFF
>.|TRBJ1-3|TRBV27|.
TGTGCCAGCAGGAGCTCTGGAAACACCATATATTTT
CASRSSGNTIYF
>.|TRBJ1-1|TRBV5-8|.
TGTGCCAGCAGCCTGGCAGGGTCCCTGGACACTGAAGCTTTCTTT
CASSLAGSLDTEAFF
>.|TRBJ2-1|TRBV11-2|.
TGTGCCAGCAGCTTAGTTTCGCAGAAAGGTGGATATGAGCAGTTCTTC
CASSLVSQKGGYEQFF
>.|TRBJ1-5|TRBV9|.
TGTGCCAGCAGTGTGCAGGGGAATGGACCCCAGCATTTT
CASSVQGNGPQHF
>.|TRBJ2-5|TRBV20-1|once
TGCAGTGCCCATAGTGTGACCCAGTACTTC
CSAHSVTQYF
>.|TRBJ2-7|TRBV18|.
TGTGCCAGCTCACTGGACTTCGGAGAGCAGTACTTC
CASSLDFGEQYF
>.|TRBJ1-1|TRBV4-1|once
TGCGCCAGCAGCCAAGGCCAGGGAAACACTGAAGCTTTCTTT
CASSQGQGNTEAFF
>.|TRBJ1-5|TRBV30|.
TGTGCCTGGAGTGTAAGGGGTCTTCAGCCCCAGCATTTT
CAWSVRGLQPQHF
>.|TRBJ1-1|TRBV11-2|.
TGTGCCAGCAGCTCCACCCTGGGCACTGAAGCTTTCTTT
CASSSTLGTEAFF
>TRBD1|TRBJ1-5|TRBV28|.
TGTGCCAGCATCTTGGACAGGGGAGGGAATCAGCCCCAGCATTTT
CASILDRGGNQPQHF
>TRBD1|TRBJ1-5|TRBV28|.
TGTGCCAGCAGCCCGGACAGGGCCAGTCAGCCCCAGCATTTT
CASSPDRASQPQHF
>TRBD2|TRBJ2-1|TRBV10-3|.
TGTGCCATCAGTGATAGGGCTAGCGGGCTCAGGGACAATGAGCAGTTCTTC
CAISDRASGLRDNEQFF
>TRBD1|TRBJ2-1|TRBV5-6|.
TGTGCCAGCAGCTTGGAGACAGGGGGGGGCAATGAGCAGTTCTTC
CASSLETGGGNEQFF
>.|TRBJ2-1|TRBV7-9|.
TGTGCCAGCAGCTTAGATACCGTAGCAGACAATGAGCAGTTCTTC
CASSLDTVADNEQFF
>.|TRBJ2-7|TRBV2|once
TGTGCCAGCAGAGAGGGGACCGCGACCTACGAGCAGTACTTC
CASREGTATYEQYF
>.|TRBJ2-5|TRBV5-5|.
TGTGCCAGCAGCTTGTTAACCACCCGCCAAGAGACCCAGTACTTC
CASSLLTTRQETQYF
>.|TRBJ1-6|TRBV9|.
TGTGCCAGCAGCGGCAGCGCATGGGGTTCACCCCTCCACTTT
CASSGSAWGSPLHF
>.|TRBJ2-7|TRBV18|.
TGTGCCAGCTCACCACCGAGTACAGGGGAGCAGTACTTC
CASSPPSTGEQYF
>.|TRBJ2-7|TRBV29-1|.
TGCAGCGTTGCCCGGGGTGTGAACGAGCAGTACTTC
CSVARGVNEQYF
>.|TRBJ2-1|TRBV19|once
TGTGCCAGTAACAGTCTCTACAATGAGCAGTTCTTC
CASNSLYNEQFF
>.|TRBJ2-7|TRBV10-3|.
TGTGCCATCAGTGAGTCCCGTGGCAGGGTGAACGAGCAGTACTTC
CAISESRGRVNEQYF
>.|TRBJ1-1|TRBV6-5|.
TGTGCCAGCAGTTACTTCCGGGACACTGAAGCTTTCTTT
CASSYFRDTEAFF
>TRBD2|TRBJ2-7|TRBV6-1|.
TGTGCCAGCAGAAAACTAGCGGGACCTTCCTACGAGCAGTACTTC
CASRKLAGPSYEQYF
>.|TRBJ1-5|TRBV18|large
TGTGCCAGCTCACCCCCAAACAGGTCCCAGCATTTT
CASSPPNRSQHF
>TRBD1|TRBJ1-1|TRBV30|.
TGTGCCTGGGGCAGGGGGCGTCTGGACACTGAAGCTTTCTTT
CAWGRGRLDTEAFF
>TRBD2|TRBJ2-7|TRBV6-5|once
TGTGCCAGCAGTTACTCGATTGCGGGAGTCTACGAGCAGTACTTC
CASSYSIAGVYEQYF
>.|TRBJ2-3|TRBV5-1|.
TGCGCCAGCAGCCTCTGGACAGCCGGAGGGGCAGATACGCAGTATTTT
CASSLWTAGGADTQYF
>.|TRBJ2-3|TRBV6-5|.
TGTGCCAGCAGTTACTCGGGGGACACAGACACAGATACGCAGTATTTT
CASSYSGDTDTDTQYF
>.|TRBJ2-4|TRBV4-2|.
TGTGCCAGCAGCCAAGAGAGATTGTACATTCAGTACTTC
CASSQERLYIQYF
>.|TRBJ1-1|TRBV6-5|once
TGTGCCAGCAGCCGTAACCTTAATTTGAACACTGAAGCTTTCTTT
CASSRNLNLNTEAFF
>.|TRBJ2-7|TRBV19|.
TGTGCCAGTAGTAGGGCCAGCCTGGGATGGGGCGAGCAGTACTTC
CASSRASLGWGEQYF
>TRBD2|TRBJ2-7|TRBV27|.
TGTGCCAGCAGTCACTTTGGCGGGGGAGTCTACGAGCAGTACTTC
CASSHFGGGVYEQYF
>TRBD2|TRBJ2-7|TRBV7-6|few
TGTGCCAGCAGCTTAGGAGCGGGAGCCTTATACGAGCAGTACTTC
CASSLGAGALYEQYF
>.|TRBJ1-1|TRBV5-1|.
TGCGCCAGCAGCTTGGACCCCGATGGCACTGAAGCTTTCTTT
CASSLDPDGTEAFF
>.|TRBJ2-1|TRBV11-1|.
TGTGCCAGCAGTAAACGGGCGAGTGAGCAGTTCTTC
CASSKRASEQFF
>TRBD2|TRBJ2-1|TRBV2|once
TGTGCCAGCAGTGAGGAGGACGGGAGGACGGACCATGAGCAGTTCTTC
CASSEEDGRTDHEQFF
>.|TRBJ2-1|TRBV30|.
TGTGCCTGGAGTGAGTGGGAGTCCTACAATGAGCAGTTCTTC
CAWSEWESYNEQFF
>TRBD1|TRBJ2-7|TRBV5-1|.
TGCGCCAGCAGCCCCGGGACAGGGGGCGACGAGCAGTACTTC
CASSPGTGGDEQYF
>TRBD2|TRBJ2-3|TRBV15|.
TGTGCCACAACTAGCGGGAGAACAGATACGCAGTATTTT
CATTSGRTDTQYF
>.|TRBJ1-5|TRBV9|.
TGTGCCAGCAGCGTAGAGGCCGGGTGGGGGACGGGGGTTTGGAGCAATCAGCCCCAGCATTTT
CASSVEAGWGTGVWSNQPQHF
>.|TRBJ2-7|TRBV28|.
TGTGCCAGCCGGACTTTTAGCTCCTACGAGCAGTACTTC
CASRTFSSYEQYF